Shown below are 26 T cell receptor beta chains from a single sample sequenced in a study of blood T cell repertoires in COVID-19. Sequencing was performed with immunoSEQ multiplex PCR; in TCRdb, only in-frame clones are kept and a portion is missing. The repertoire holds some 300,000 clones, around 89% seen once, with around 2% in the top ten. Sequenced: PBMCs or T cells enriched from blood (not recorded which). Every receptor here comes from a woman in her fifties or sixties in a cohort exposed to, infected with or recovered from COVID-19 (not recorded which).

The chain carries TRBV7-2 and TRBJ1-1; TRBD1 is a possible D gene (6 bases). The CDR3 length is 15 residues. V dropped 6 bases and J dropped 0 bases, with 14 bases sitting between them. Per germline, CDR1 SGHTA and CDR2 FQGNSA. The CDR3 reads CASSPTGIMNTEAFF. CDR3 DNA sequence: TGTGCCAGCAGTCCCACAGGGATCATGAACACTGAAGCTTTCTTT.

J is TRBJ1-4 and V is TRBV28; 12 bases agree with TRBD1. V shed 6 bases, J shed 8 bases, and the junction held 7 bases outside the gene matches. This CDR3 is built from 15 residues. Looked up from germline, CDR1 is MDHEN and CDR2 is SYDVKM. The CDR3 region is CASSPYGTGGEKLFF. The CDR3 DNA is TGTGCCAGCAGCCCCTACGGGACAGGGGGCGAAAAACTGTTTTTT. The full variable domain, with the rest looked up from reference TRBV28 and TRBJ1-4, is DVKVTQSSRYLVKRTGEKVFLECVQDMDHENMFWYRQDPGLGLRLIYFSYDVKMKEKGDIPEGYSVSREKKERFSLILESASTNQTSMYLCASSPYGTGGEKLFFGSGTQLSVL.

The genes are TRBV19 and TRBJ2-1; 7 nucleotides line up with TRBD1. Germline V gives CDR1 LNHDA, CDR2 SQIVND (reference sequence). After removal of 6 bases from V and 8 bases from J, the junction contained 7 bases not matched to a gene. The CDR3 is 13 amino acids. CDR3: CASRMGQFDEQFF. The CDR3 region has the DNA TGTGCCAGTAGGATGGGACAGTTCGATGAGCAGTTCTTC.

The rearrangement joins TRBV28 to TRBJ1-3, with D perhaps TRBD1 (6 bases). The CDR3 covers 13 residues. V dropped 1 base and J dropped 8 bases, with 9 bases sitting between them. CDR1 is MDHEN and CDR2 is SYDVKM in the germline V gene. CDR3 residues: CASSLSGADTIYF. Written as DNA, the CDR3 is TGTGCCAGCAGTTTATCAGGGGCGGACACCATATATTTT. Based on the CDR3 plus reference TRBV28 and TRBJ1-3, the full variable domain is DVKVTQSSRYLVKRTGEKVFLECVQDMDHENMFWYRQDPGLGLRLIYFSYDVKMKEKGDIPEGYSVSREKKERFSLILESASTNQTSMYLCASSLSGADTIYFGEGSWLTVV.

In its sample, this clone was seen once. CDR3 residues: CASSLVLAGEVPYVQYF. As DNA, the CDR3 is TGTGCCAGCAGCTTAGTACTAGCGGGAGAGGTGCCTTATGTGCAGTACTTC. This chain connects TRBV7-8 to TRBJ2-7; 11 nucleotides match TRBD2. The CDR3 covers 17 residues. V lost 1 base and J lost 9; bases outside the gene matches: 14. The germline gives CDR1 SGHVS, CDR2 FQNEAQ.

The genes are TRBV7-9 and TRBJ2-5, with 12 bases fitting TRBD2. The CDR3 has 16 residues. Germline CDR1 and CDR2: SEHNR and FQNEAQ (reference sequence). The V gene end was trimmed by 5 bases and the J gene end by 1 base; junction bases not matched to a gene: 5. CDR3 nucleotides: TGTGCCAGCAGCCCTAGCGGGGGGGCTCCCCAAGAGACCCAGTACTTC. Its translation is CASSPSGGAPQETQYF.

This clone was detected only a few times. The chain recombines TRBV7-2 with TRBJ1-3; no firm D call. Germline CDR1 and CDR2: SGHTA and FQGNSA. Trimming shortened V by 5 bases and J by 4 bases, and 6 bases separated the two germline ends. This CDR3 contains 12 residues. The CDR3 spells CASSPLGNTIYF. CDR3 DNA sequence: TGTGCCAGCAGCCCACTGGGAAACACCATATATTTT. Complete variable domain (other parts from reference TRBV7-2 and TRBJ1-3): GAGVSQSPSNKVTEKGKDVELRCDPISGHTALYWYRQSLGQGLEFLIYFQGNSAPDKSGLPSDRFSAERTGGSVSTLTIQRTQQEDSAVYLCASSPLGNTIYFGEGSWLTVV.

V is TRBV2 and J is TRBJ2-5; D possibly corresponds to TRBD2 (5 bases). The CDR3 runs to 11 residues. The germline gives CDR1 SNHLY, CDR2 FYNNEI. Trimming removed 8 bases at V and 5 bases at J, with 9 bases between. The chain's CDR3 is CASGVAETQYF. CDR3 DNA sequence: TGTGCCAGCGGGGTAGCGGAGACCCAGTACTTC.

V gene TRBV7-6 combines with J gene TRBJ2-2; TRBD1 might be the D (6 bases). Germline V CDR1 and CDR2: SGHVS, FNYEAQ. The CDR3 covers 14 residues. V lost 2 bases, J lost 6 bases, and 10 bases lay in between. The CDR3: CASSLPTGSGELFF. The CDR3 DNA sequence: TGTGCCAGCAGCTTACCAACAGGGTCCGGGGAGCTGTTTTTT.

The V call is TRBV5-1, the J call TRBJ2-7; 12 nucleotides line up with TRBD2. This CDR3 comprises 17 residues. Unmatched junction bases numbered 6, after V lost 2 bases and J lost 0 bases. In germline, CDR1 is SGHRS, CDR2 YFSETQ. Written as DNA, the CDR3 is TGCGCCAGCAGCTTTGGGCTAGCGGGAGGGAGCTCCTACGAGCAGTACTTC. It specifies CASSFGLAGGSSYEQYF.

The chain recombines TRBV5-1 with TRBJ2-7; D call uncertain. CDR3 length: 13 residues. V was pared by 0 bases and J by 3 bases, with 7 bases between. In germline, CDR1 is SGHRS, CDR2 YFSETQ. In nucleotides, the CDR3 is TGCGCCAGCAGCTTGGGGGCAGGCTACGAGCAGTACTTC. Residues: CASSLGAGYEQYF.

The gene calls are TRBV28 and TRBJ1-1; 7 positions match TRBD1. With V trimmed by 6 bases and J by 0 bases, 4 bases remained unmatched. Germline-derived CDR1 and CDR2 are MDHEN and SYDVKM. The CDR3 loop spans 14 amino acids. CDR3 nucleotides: TGTGCCAGCAGAGATACAGGGGTGAACACTGAAGCTTTCTTT. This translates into CASRDTGVNTEAFF.

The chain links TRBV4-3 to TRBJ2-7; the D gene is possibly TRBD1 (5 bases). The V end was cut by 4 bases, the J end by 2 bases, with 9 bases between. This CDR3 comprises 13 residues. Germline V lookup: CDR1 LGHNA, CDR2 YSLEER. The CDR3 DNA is TGCGCCAGCAGCCTCGACAGTACCTACGAGCAGTACTTC. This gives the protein CASSLDSTYEQYF.

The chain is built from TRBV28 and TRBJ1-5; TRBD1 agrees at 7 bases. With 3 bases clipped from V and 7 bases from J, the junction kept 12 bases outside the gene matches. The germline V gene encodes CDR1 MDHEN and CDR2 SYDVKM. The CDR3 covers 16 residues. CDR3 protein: CASSFQERGRGQPQHF. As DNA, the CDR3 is TGTGCCAGCAGTTTTCAAGAGAGGGGGCGAGGGCAGCCCCAGCATTTT.

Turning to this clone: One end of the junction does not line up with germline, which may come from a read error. The DNA of the CDR3 is TGTGCCAGCAGCGTAGACCAGACTAGCGGTTTTTCCTACGAGCAGTACTTC. Protein sequence: CASSVDQTSGFSYEQYF. The V gene is TRBV11-2, the J gene TRBJ2-7; TRBD2 matches at 9 bases. The CDR3 consists of 17 residues. CDR1 and CDR2 from the germline V gene are SGHAT and FQNNGV.

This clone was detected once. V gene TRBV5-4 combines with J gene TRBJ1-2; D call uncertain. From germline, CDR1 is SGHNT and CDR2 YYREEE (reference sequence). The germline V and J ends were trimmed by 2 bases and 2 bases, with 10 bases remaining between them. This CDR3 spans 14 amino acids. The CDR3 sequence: CASSFRGVNYGYTF. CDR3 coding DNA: TGTGCCAGCAGCTTCCGGGGTGTAAACTATGGCTACACCTTC.

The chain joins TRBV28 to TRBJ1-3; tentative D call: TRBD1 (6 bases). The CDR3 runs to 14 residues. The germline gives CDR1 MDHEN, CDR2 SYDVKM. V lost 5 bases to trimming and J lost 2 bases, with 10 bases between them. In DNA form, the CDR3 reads TGTGCCAGCAGTCTACAGGGAACTGGAAACACCATATATTTT. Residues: CASSLQGTGNTIYF.

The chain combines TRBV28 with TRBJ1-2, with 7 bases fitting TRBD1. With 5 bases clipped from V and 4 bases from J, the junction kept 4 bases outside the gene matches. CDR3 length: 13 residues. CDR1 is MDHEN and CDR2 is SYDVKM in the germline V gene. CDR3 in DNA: TGTGCCAGCAGTCAAAGGGGGCTCTATGGCTACACCTTC. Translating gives CASSQRGLYGYTF.

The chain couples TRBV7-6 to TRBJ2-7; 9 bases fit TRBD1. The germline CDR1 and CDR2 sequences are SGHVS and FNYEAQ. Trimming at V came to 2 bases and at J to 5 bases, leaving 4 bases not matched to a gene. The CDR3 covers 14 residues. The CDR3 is CASSLLTGGDEQYF. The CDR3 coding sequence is TGTGCCAGCAGCTTACTTACAGGGGGCGACGAGCAGTACTTC.

The CDR3 spells CASSLSRESSYEQYF. Here the CDR3 DNA reads TGTGCCAGCAGTTTATCTCGCGAATCCTCCTACGAGCAGTACTTC. V usage is TRBV27 and J usage is TRBJ2-7; unclear D gene. Deletions cut 0 bases from V and 0 bases from J, with 9 bases between. The CDR3 covers 15 residues. CDR1 and CDR2 from the germline V gene are MNHEY and SMNVEV (reference sequence).

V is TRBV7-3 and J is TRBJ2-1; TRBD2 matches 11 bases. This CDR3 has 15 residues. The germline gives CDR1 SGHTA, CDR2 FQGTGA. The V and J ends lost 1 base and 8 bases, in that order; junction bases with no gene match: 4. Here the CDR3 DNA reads TGTGCCAGCAGCTTAATCCCACTAGCGGGAGATGAGCAGTTCTTC. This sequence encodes CASSLIPLAGDEQFF.

The DNA of the CDR3 is TGTGCCAGCACCAGGACTAGCGGGAGCGGGGCGCAGTATTTT. Amino acids: CASTRTSGSGAQYF. The chain has TRBV28 and TRBJ2-3; 13 bases are shared with TRBD2. Germline CDR1 reads MDHEN; CDR2 reads SYDVKM. This CDR3 is 14 amino acids long. With 7 bases clipped from V and 10 bases from J, the junction kept 8 bases outside the gene matches.

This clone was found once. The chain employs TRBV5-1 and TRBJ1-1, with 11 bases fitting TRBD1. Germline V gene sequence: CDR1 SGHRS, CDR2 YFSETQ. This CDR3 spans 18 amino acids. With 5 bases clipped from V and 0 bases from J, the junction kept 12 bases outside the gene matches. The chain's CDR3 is CASSLTLGQGAMNTEAFF. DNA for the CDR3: TGCGCCAGCAGTTTGACCCTCGGACAGGGGGCGATGAACACTGAAGCTTTCTTT. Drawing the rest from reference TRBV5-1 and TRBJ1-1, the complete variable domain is KAGVTQTPRYLIKTRGQQVTLSCSPISGHRSVSWYQQTPGQGLQFLFEYFSETQRNKGNFPGRFSGRQFSNSRSEMNVSTLELGDSALYLCASSLTLGQGAMNTEAFFGQGTRLTVV.

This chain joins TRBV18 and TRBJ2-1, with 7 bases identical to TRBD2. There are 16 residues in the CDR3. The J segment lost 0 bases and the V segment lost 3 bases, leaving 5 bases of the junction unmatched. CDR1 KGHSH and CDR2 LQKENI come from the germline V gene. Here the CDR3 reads CASSPPAGSSYNEQFF. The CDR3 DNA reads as TGTGCCAGCTCACCCCCAGCGGGAAGCTCCTACAATGAGCAGTTCTTC.

The CDR3 reads CATSSVVGVDEQFF. The CDR3 DNA reads TGTGCCACCAGTTCGGTGGTAGGGGTGGATGAGCAGTTCTTC. The chain is built from TRBV24-1 and TRBJ2-1; TRBD1 is a possible D gene (5 bases). Trimming removed 6 bases from V and 8 bases from J, with 16 bases in between. The CDR3 runs 14 residues. Germline assignment: CDR1 KGHDR and CDR2 SFDVKD.

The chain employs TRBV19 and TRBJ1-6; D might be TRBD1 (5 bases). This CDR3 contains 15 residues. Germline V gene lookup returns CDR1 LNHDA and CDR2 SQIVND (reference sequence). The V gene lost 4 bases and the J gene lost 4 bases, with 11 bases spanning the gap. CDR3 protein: CASSTGRTYNSPLHF. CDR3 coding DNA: TGTGCCAGTAGTACGGGCCGGACATATAATTCACCCCTCCACTTT.